Presented here are 17 T cell receptor beta chains from one specimen sequenced in a study of blood T cells in healthy people across ages. Together with a sample-barcoded 5' primer, a J-beta primer mix was included in a second PCR lasting roughly 7 to 11 cycles. Using its own MiXCR run on the 5' RACE reads, TCRdb lists one record per CDR3 protein. The sample has approximately 1,000,000 distinct CDR3 sequences; 40% to 45% are singletons. What was sequenced was blood. The receptors were sampled from a woman aged 60-75 years in good health.

The chain joins TRBV15 to TRBJ2-3, with a tentative D call TRBD2 (5 bases). This CDR3 spans 19 amino acids. With 4 bases removed from V and 1 base from J, the gap between germline ends came to 24 bases. Germline V gene lookup returns CDR1 LNHNV and CDR2 YYDKDF (reference sequence). CDR3 in amino acids: CATSKRVQRGPGGTDTQYF. The CDR3 nucleotides are TGTGCCACCAGCAAGAGGGTACAGAGAGGTCCTGGCGGCACAGATACGCAGTATTTT.

The chain recombines TRBV6-1 with TRBJ2-1; 12 bases are shared with TRBD2. The CDR3 contains 16 residues. V lost 0 bases, J lost 7 bases, and 4 bases stayed unmatched. Germline V gives CDR1 MNHNS, CDR2 SASEGT. CDR3 bases: TGTGCCAGCAGTGAAGCGCTAGCGGGAGGGTTAAATGAGCAGTTCTTC. Translated: CASSEALAGGLNEQFF.

The chain combines TRBV5-1 with TRBJ2-3; D is uncertain. This CDR3 is 13 amino acids long. Germline assignment: CDR1 SGHRS and CDR2 YFSETQ. V dropped 0 bases and J dropped 4 bases, with 6 bases sitting between them. The CDR3 region is CASSLAVSDTQYF. CDR3 nucleotides: TGCGCCAGCAGCTTGGCCGTCTCAGATACGCAGTATTTT.

This chain uses TRBV20-1 with TRBJ2-3; 8 nucleotides align to TRBD2. The germline CDR1 and CDR2 sequences are DFQATT and SNEGSKA (reference sequence). The CDR3 spans 15 residues. V lost 0 bases and J lost 4; bases outside the gene matches: 6. The DNA of the CDR3 is TGCAGTGCTAGAGATGGGACTAGAAAGTCAGATACGCAGTATTTT. This gives the protein CSARDGTRKSDTQYF.

J is TRBJ2-7 and V is TRBV20-1, with unresolved D. This CDR3 comprises 12 residues. V was shortened by 5 bases and J by 5 bases, with 13 bases between the two germline ends. Per germline, CDR1 DFQATT and CDR2 SNEGSKA (reference sequence). CDR3 region: CSAPRYMNEQYF. The CDR3 DNA reads as TGCAGTGCTCCCCGATATATGAACGAGCAGTACTTC.

The rearrangement links TRBV7-7 to TRBJ2-1; no clear D. V was cut by 2 bases and J by 6 bases, with 14 bases left in between. CDR1 SSHAT and CDR2 FNYEAQ come from the germline V gene (reference sequence). This CDR3 region has 15 residues. The CDR3 DNA is TGTGCCAGCAGCTTAAGTGTGGGCCCGGGCAATGAGCAGTTCTTC. It is translated as CASSLSVGPGNEQFF.

Only a few counts were recorded for this clonotype. CDR3 region: CAISDNGDPYEQYF. The CDR3 DNA reads as TGTGCCATCAGTGACAACGGGGACCCCTACGAGCAGTACTTC. V and J are TRBV10-3 and TRBJ2-7; D assignment may be TRBD1 or TRBD2 (5 bases each). V dropped 3 bases and J dropped 2 bases, with 11 bases sitting between them. Germline loops: CDR1 ENHRY, CDR2 SYGVKD. The CDR3 length is 14 residues.

The V call is TRBV20-1, the J call TRBJ1-4; 7 nucleotides agree with TRBD1. J gave up 8 bases and V 5 bases, and 14 bases lay outside the gene matches. The CDR3 runs to 15 residues. The germline V gene encodes CDR1 DFQATT and CDR2 SNEGSKA (reference sequence). The CDR3 DNA reads TGCAGTGCTGGCTCTCCCGGGACAGCGGACGAAAAACTGTTTTTT. Protein product: CSAGSPGTADEKLFF.

This clonotype was observed a handful of times. This chain joins TRBV7-2 and TRBJ2-7; D call uncertain. Between the trimmed V and J ends, which lost 4 bases and 0 bases, there was a span of 13 bases. Germline-derived CDR1 and CDR2 are SGHTA and FQGNSA. CDR3 length equals 15 residues. DNA of the CDR3: TGTGCCAGCAGCTATTCAGCTCTGAGCTCCTACGAGCAGTACTTC. It encodes CASSYSALSSYEQYF.

The chain has TRBV21-1 and TRBJ2-3. TRBV21-1 is a pseudogene segment. This CDR3 spans 14 amino acids. CDR3 DNA: TGTGCCAGCAGCAAATCGGGGGGCACAGATACGCAGTATTTT. The encoded protein is CASSKSGGTDTQYF.

This clonotype has just a few counts. A junction end diverges from the germline sequence, so it may reflect a read error. This chain links TRBV15 with TRBJ2-7, with D unresolved. Germline V gives CDR1 LNHNV, CDR2 YYDKDF (reference sequence). The CDR3 has 13 residues. CDR3: CATSRELVYEQYF. CDR3 bases: TGTGCCACCAGCCGAGAGTTGGTCTACGAGCAGTACTTC.

This clonotype was seen a few times. V is TRBV27 and J is TRBJ1-6; unclear D gene. CDR1 is MNHEY and CDR2 is SMNVEV in the germline V gene (reference sequence). The CDR3 sequence is 13 residues long. V lost 3 bases to trimming and J lost 8 bases, with 8 bases between them. The CDR3 DNA sequence: TGTGCCAGCAGTTTCGATCAAGATTCACCCCTCCACTTT. This sequence encodes CASSFDQDSPLHF.

This rearrangement joins TRBV7-8 to TRBJ1-1; possible D gene TRBD1, 6 bases. The CDR3 has 13 residues. The germline CDR1 and CDR2 sequences are SGHVS and FQNEAQ. Between the trimmed V and J ends, which lost 6 bases and 7 bases, there was a span of 15 bases. The CDR3 DNA is TGTGCCAGCAGTCCAAGGGGGGGAGTTGAAGCTTTCTTT. Its protein product is CASSPRGGVEAFF.

V usage is TRBV7-2 and J usage is TRBJ2-2, with unresolved D. The germline V gene has CDR1 SGHTA and CDR2 FQGNSA. The germline V and J ends were trimmed by 6 bases and 4 bases, with 12 bases remaining between them. The CDR3 totals 14 residues. The CDR3 nucleotides are TGTGCCAGCAGTATAAAACCAGGCACCGGGGAGCTGTTTTTT. It is translated as CASSIKPGTGELFF.

In regard to this clonotype: A read error may produce the germline difference seen at one junction end. The gene calls are TRBV29-1 and TRBJ2-7; 10 bases are shared with TRBD1. The V gene's germline CDR1 is SQVTM and CDR2 ANQGSEA. The CDR3 covers 15 residues. CDR3: CSVELRDRGSDEQYF. CDR3 nucleotides: TGCAGCGTTGAGCTCCGGGACAGGGGCTCCGACGAGCAGTACTTC.

This clonotype has at least ten counts. The CDR3 loop reads CASSEWAGGLAGPTPQETQYF. In DNA, the CDR3 is TGTGCCAGCAGTGAATGGGCGGGAGGACTAGCGGGCCCGACACCCCAAGAGACCCAGTACTTC. The V call is TRBV2, the J call TRBJ2-5; 11 bases align to TRBD2. Unmatched junction bases numbered 18, after V lost 2 bases and J lost 1 base. Germline V CDR1 and CDR2: SNHLY, FYNNEI. The CDR3 length is 21 residues.

As concerns this clonotype: A read error may account for a junction end that differs from germline. The chain joins TRBV28 to TRBJ2-2; 7 bases agree with TRBD2. The CDR3 sequence is 15 residues long. CDR1 and CDR2 from the germline V gene are MDHEN and SYDVKM. CDR3 DNA: TGTGCCAGCAGTTTAGTCGGGAGGAACGCCGGGGAGCTGTTTTTT. Its protein is CASSLVGRNAGELFF.